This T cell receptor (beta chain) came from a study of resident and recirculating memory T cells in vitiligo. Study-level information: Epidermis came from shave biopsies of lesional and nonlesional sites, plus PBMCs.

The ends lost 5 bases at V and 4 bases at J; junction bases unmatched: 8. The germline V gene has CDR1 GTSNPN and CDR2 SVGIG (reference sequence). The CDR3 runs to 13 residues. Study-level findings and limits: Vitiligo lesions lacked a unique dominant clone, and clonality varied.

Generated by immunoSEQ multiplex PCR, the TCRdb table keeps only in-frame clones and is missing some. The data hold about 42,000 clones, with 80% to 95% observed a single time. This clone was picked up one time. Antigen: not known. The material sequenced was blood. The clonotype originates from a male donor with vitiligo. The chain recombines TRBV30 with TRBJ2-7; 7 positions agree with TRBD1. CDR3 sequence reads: CAWATGATYEQYF. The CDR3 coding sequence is TGTGCCTGGGCAACAGGGGCGACTTACGAGCAGTACTTC.